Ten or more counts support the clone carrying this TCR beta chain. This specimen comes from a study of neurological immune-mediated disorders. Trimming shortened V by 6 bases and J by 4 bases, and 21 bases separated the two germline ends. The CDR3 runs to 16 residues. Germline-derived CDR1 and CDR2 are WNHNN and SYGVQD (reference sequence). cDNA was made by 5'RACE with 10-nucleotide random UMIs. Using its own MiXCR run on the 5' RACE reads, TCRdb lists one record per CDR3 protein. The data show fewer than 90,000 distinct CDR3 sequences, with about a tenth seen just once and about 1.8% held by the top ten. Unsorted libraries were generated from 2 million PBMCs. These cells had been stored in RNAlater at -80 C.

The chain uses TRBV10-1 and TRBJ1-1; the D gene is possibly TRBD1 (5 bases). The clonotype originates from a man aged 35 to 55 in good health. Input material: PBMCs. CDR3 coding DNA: TGCGCCAGCAGCGAAGAACACGGGGCAGAGGGCACTGAAGCTTTCTTT. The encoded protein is CASSEEHGAEGTEAFF.